The 17 T cell receptor beta chains presented below share a single source sample, sequenced in a study of monozygotic twins with inflammatory bowel disease. TCRdb reprocessed the 5' RACE reads, keeping one entry per CDR3 protein, no DNA. The sample data list 350,000 to 550,000 distinct CDR3 sequences. The source material was blood. The receptors were sampled from a human donor with ulcerative colitis or Crohn's disease, or a healthy co-twin of an affected twin (not recorded which).

The V call is TRBV24-1, the J call TRBJ2-1; TCRdb designates TRBD1, a call that cannot be tested without DNA. The CDR3 contains 13 residues. Germline V CDR1 and CDR2: KGHDR, SFDVKD. The CDR3 loop reads CATSTGTGDEQFF.

The chain combines TRBV4-2 with TRBJ1-1. The CDR3 totals 14 residues. Per the germline V gene, CDR1 is LGHNA and CDR2 is YNFKEQ. The CDR3 is CASSQDYSGAEAFF.

The J gene is TRBJ2-5, the V gene TRBV28; TCRdb's assignment of TRBD1 cannot be checked, as there is no DNA. Germline CDR1 is MDHEN and CDR2 is SYDVKM. The CDR3 consists of 15 residues. CDR3 sequence reads: CASSLIGQGQETQYF.

The chain employs TRBV5-1 and TRBJ1-2; TCRdb proposes TRBD1, but this gene call is untestable without DNA. CDR3 size: 16 residues. Germline CDR1 and CDR2: SGHRS and YFSETQ. The CDR3 sequence: CASSLETGQGSYGYTF.

The CDR3 is CASSFGRTGRAGELFF. The gene calls are TRBV5-6 and TRBJ2-2; there is no DNA to check the TCRdb D call of TRBD1. The germline CDR1 and CDR2 sequences are SGHDT and YYEEEE. The CDR3 spans 16 residues.

The chain has TRBV25-1 and TRBJ2-1; TCRdb returns TRBD2, unconfirmable since there is no DNA. Germline CDR1 and CDR2: MGHDK and SYGVNS. The CDR3 totals 23 residues. The CDR3 sequence is CASSESPGLRTSGREVKFNEQFF. The full variable domain, completed using reference TRBV25-1 and TRBJ2-1, is EADIYQTPRYLVIGTGKKITLECSQTMGHDKMYWYQQDPGMELHLIHYSYGVNSTEKGDLSSESTVSRIRTEHFPLTLESARPSHTSQYLCASSESPGLRTSGREVKFNEQFFGPGTRLTVL.

This rearrangement joins TRBV20-1 to TRBJ2-7; TCRdb proposes TRBD1, but this gene call is untestable without DNA. The CDR3 covers 14 residues. In germline, CDR1 is DFQATT, CDR2 SNEGSKA (reference sequence). The CDR3 sequence is CSARRLGQTYEQYF.

The chain links TRBV5-5 to TRBJ2-6; the TCRdb D gene call, TRBD1, has no DNA to confirm it. The CDR3 runs 17 residues. Germline V gene data show CDR1 as SGHKS and CDR2 as YYEKEE (reference sequence). This chain's CDR3 is CASSLSSGGAGANVLTF. Supplemented by reference TRBV5-5 and TRBJ2-6, the full variable domain reads DAGVTQSPTHLIKTRGQQVTLRCSPISGHKSVSWYQQVLGQGPQFIFQYYEKEERGRGNFPDRFSARQFPNYSSELNVNALLLGDSALYLCASSLSSGGAGANVLTFGAGSRLTVL.

CDR3 residues: CSDGTGGSYISPLHF. V gene TRBV29-1 combines with J gene TRBJ1-6; TCRdb returns TRBD1, unconfirmable since there is no DNA. The germline V gene has CDR1 SQVTM and CDR2 ANQGSEA. CDR3 size: 15 residues. Full variable domain (missing parts from reference TRBV29-1 and TRBJ1-6): SAVISQKPSRDICQRGTSLTIQCQVDSQVTMMFWYRQQPGQSLTLIATANQGSEATYESGFVIDKFPISRPNLTFSTLTVSNMSPEDSSIYLCSDGTGGSYISPLHFGNGTRLTVT.

This chain joins TRBV7-2 and TRBJ1-4. The CDR3 length is 12 residues. Germline V gene data show CDR1 as SGHTA and CDR2 as FQGNSA. The CDR3: CASSYSTGKLFF. Supplemented by reference TRBV7-2 and TRBJ1-4, the full variable domain reads GAGVSQSPSNKVTEKGKDVELRCDPISGHTALYWYRQSLGQGLEFLIYFQGNSAPDKSGLPSDRFSAERTGGSVSTLTIQRTQQEDSAVYLCASSYSTGKLFFGSGTQLSVL.

The V gene is TRBV7-2, the J gene TRBJ1-6; without DNA, the TCRdb call of TRBD1 cannot be checked. The CDR3 is 14 amino acids. The germline gives CDR1 SGHTA, CDR2 FQGNSA. The CDR3 loop reads CASSLRDSSSPLHF.

The rearrangement links TRBV5-1 to TRBJ1-1; with no DNA, the TCRdb D assignment of TRBD1 cannot be verified. Germline CDR1 and CDR2: SGHRS and YFSETQ. The CDR3 contains 14 residues. The CDR3 loop reads CASSRDILNTEAFF.

The V call is TRBV11-2, the J call TRBJ2-3; there is no DNA to check the TCRdb D call of TRBD2. Germline assignment: CDR1 SGHAT and CDR2 FQNNGV. There are 15 residues in the CDR3. The CDR3 loop is CASSLVLQYTDTQHF.

The rearrangement joins TRBV28 to TRBJ2-7. The CDR3 loop spans 18 amino acids. The germline CDR1 and CDR2 sequences are MDHEN and SYDVKM. CDR3 protein: CASSSPAESITASYEQYF.

The CDR3 reads CASSATGGIPTEAFF. V gene TRBV6-1 combines with J gene TRBJ1-1; TCRdb reports TRBD1, a call that lacks DNA to check it against. Per the germline V gene, CDR1 is MNHNS and CDR2 is SASEGT. The CDR3 is 15 residues long.

V usage is TRBV12-3 or TRBV12-4 and J usage is TRBJ2-4; no DNA is available, so the TRBD1 call from TCRdb remains unchecked. The CDR3 loop spans 12 amino acids. The CDR3 reads CASSSRGYIQYF.

The V and J genes are TRBV5-6 and TRBJ1-2; without DNA, the TCRdb call of TRBD1 cannot be checked. Germline values: CDR1 SGHDT, CDR2 YYEEEE. The CDR3 totals 14 residues. The CDR3 is CASSLSGTVYGYTF.